Listed below are T cell receptor beta chains from one sample, sequenced in a study of cytomegalovirus exposure and HLA in healthy donors. Some clones are missing from TCRdb's copy, which holds only in-frame ones; the method was immunoSEQ multiplex PCR. The table includes hundreds of thousands of clones, 86% detected once. Sequenced material: PBMCs. These receptors originate from a woman under 30 in good health and CMV-seronegative. The CDR3 runs from the conserved cysteine through the conserved F or W. Fields, in order: clone size, CDR3 length, V gene, D gene, J gene, CDR3 DNA, CDR3 protein. A D gene is named only where the DNA matches it firmly. Size values are once, few and many counts, or a class for expanded clones, and some rows have none.

clone size: -; CDR3 length: 15; V gene: TRBV28; D gene: TRBD2; J gene: TRBJ2-1; CDR3 DNA: TGTGCCAGCAGTTTACTACTAGCGGGGGGGAATGAGCAGTTCTTC; CDR3 protein: CASSLLLAGGNEQFF
clone size: -; CDR3 length: 14; V gene: TRBV27; D gene: TRBD1; J gene: TRBJ1-1; CDR3 DNA: TGTGCCAGCAGTCCGACAGGGGACTACACTGAAGCTTTCTTT; CDR3 protein: CASSPTGDYTEAFF
clone size: -; CDR3 length: 19; V gene: TRBV4-1; D gene: TRBD2; J gene: TRBJ2-4; CDR3 DNA: TGCGCCAGCAGCCAAGAGGGGACTAGCGGGGCGATAGCCAAAAACATTCAGTACTTC; CDR3 protein: CASSQEGTSGAIAKNIQYF
clone size: few; CDR3 length: 14; V gene: TRBV13; D gene: -; J gene: TRBJ2-3; CDR3 DNA: TGTGCCAGCAGCTTATCCCCCGTCACAGATACGCAGTATTTT; CDR3 protein: CASSLSPVTDTQYF
clone size: -; CDR3 length: 15; V gene: TRBV5-1; D gene: -; J gene: TRBJ2-3; CDR3 DNA: TGCGCCAGCGGATCAAGGAGGGGTGTCGCAGATACGCAGTATTTT; CDR3 protein: CASGSRRGVADTQYF
clone size: few; CDR3 length: 13; V gene: TRBV2; D gene: -; J gene: TRBJ1-2; CDR3 DNA: TGTGCCAGCAGTCCGTGGCAGGGTAGGAGCTACACCTTC; CDR3 protein: CASSPWQGRSYTF
clone size: -; CDR3 length: 16; V gene: TRBV7-8; D gene: -; J gene: TRBJ2-2; CDR3 DNA: TGTGCCAGCAGCCCCACCCAGGCCACTTCTTTCGGGGAGCTGTTTTTT; CDR3 protein: CASSPTQATSFGELFF
clone size: -; CDR3 length: 15; V gene: TRBV19; D gene: -; J gene: TRBJ1-4; CDR3 DNA: TGTGCCAGTAGCTCCGGTCGGGCAACTAATGAAAAACTGTTTTTT; CDR3 protein: CASSSGRATNEKLFF
clone size: -; CDR3 length: 16; V gene: TRBV27; D gene: -; J gene: TRBJ2-7; CDR3 DNA: TGTGCCAGCAGTCCCCTGGTCCCGCCTAGCCGCTACGAGCAGTACTTC; CDR3 protein: CASSPLVPPSRYEQYF
clone size: -; CDR3 length: 17; V gene: TRBV4-2; D gene: -; J gene: TRBJ2-1; CDR3 DNA: TGTGCCAGCAGACGAGTACTAGCAGGGAAATCCTACAATGAGCAGTTCTTC; CDR3 protein: CASRRVLAGKSYNEQFF